This T cell receptor (beta chain) was documented in a study of cytomegalovirus exposure and HLA in healthy donors (dated by TCRdb to the late 2010s). Notes on the research overall: In an earlier analysis of roughly 590 of the donors, approximately 300 Gb of sequence data and 100 million or so unique TCR beta sequences from about 190 million T cells were reported. An early release that covered about 600 HLA-typed donors contained approximately 300 gigabases of sequencing data and tens of millions of unique TCR sequences. Among the roughly 380 genotyped donors, around 81% belonged to the genetic ancestry cluster associated with self-reported Caucasian donors. The study aimed to test whether signatures of past pathogen exposure could be identified by cataloging public T cell receptors. The T cell repertoires of roughly 660 subjects were profiled by immunosequencing and related to cytomegalovirus serostatus. Besides the first cohort of around 670 subjects, a separate validation cohort made up of roughly 120 different subjects was used. The study combined high-throughput TCR immunosequencing, statistical association of individual TCRs with disease status, and machine learning to predict cytomegalovirus infection status. To study patterns of TCR occurrence, a later analysis re-analyzed previously published TCR beta repertoires from around 700 donors and added high-resolution HLA genotyping. In the later analysis, no new phenotypic data were used to find candidate immune exposures; instead, reliance was placed on TCR beta sequences and their occurrence across donors. In an earlier analysis of a few hundred of the donors, high-throughput TCR beta sequencing was used to judge whether each TCR beta V gene segment behaved as functional or pseudogenic. Alongside the repertoire data, information on donor age, sex, ethnicity and CMV serostatus was compiled. Genome-wide SNP genotypes for about 65% of the roughly 700 donors were used in a later genetic analysis, which treated that subset as a discovery cohort. All discovery cohort repertoires had been generated on a single sequencing platform. HLA typing covered class I and class II loci at four-digit resolution. Typing coverage varied by locus: roughly 620-630 donors for A, B, C, DRB1 and DQB1; roughly 510 for DQA1; about 570 for DPA1; approximately 490 for DPB1. Because of strong linkage in the cohort, a few DR-DQ haplotypes were treated as single units for association and clustering. Among around 400 genotyped donors of the cohort, an average of around 240,000 unique TCR beta nucleotide sequences were sequenced per donor, roughly a sixth of them non-productive. Paper-wide results and their limitations: In vitro tests confirmed that a few of the cytomegalovirus-associated TCR beta chains recognize cytomegalovirus antigens. The authors suggested that the approach could potentially be extended to other disease states and immunological phenotypes. Immune exposure information for the cohort was limited to CMV serostatus. According to a later analysis, TCR association rates differed among HLA loci, with DRB1 alleles showing the most associated TCRs and HLA-C alleles showing the fewest. A later analysis found that most CMV-associated TCR beta chains appeared HLA-restricted, with HLA associations seemingly driven largely by CMV exposure. Correlated functional status among segregating V segments might reflect linkage disequilibrium, but an unknown experimental factor could not be ruled out. Assigning TCR associations to individual alleles was difficult when HLA alleles, especially DR and DQ, strongly co-occurred. Cytomegalovirus status was reported to be diagnosed by the classifier with high specificity and sensitivity in both the original and validation cohorts. A later genetic analysis associated a missense DCLRE1C variant with V-gene and J-gene trimming of TCR beta chains, and an independent cohort replicated the association. In a later analysis, several top co-occurrence clusters were reported to appear linked to parvovirus B19, influenza, CMV and Epstein-Barr virus. In an earlier analysis of approximately 590 of the donors, most TCR beta V segments appeared in productive rearrangements about 90% or about 30% of the time, broadly matching IMGT annotations. In this cohort, only TCR beta chains were sequenced, and detectable features were limited by the absence of alpha or paired-chain data. The sequencing pipeline was judged likely to have produced a cluster of highly shared sequence variants as a technical artifact. A total of fewer than 200 TCR beta chains were listed by the study as associated with cytomegalovirus. Because HLA typing was unavailable for some donors at each locus, only the typed subset was used in association tests. According to a later genetic analysis, donors in an Asian-associated ancestry cluster had fewer N-insertions in productive TCRs than the approximately 610-donor mean. In a later analysis, HLA-associated TCR beta chains showed more clonal expansion and lower generation probabilities than non-associated chains that were equally common. At a false discovery rate of 0.05, a later analysis linked about 17,000 TCR beta sequences to specific HLA alleles. Because the 87-base-pair reads could not distinguish some IMGT-functional V segments, including TRBV6-2 and TRBV6-3, those segments were excluded. Approximately 18 rarely observed V segments, including chromosome 9 orphons, were excluded from the earlier analysis of several hundred of the donors because counts were too low. A further reported finding was that TCR beta sequences accurately predicted the HLA-A and HLA-B alleles for most subjects in the first cohort. While some public TCRs were present in many individuals, most TCR sequences turned up only very rarely across donors. Presence/absence analyses assumed roughly uniform sequencing depth across donors, an assumption that may not hold.

Library construction relied on the immunoSEQ multiplex PCR assay. For the multiplex PCR, a mixture combining 60 forward primers for TCR Vbeta segments and 13 reverse primers for TCR Jbeta segments was used. Amplification of the CDR3 region of rearranged TCR beta genes was performed with a multiplex PCR assay on genomic DNA. On the Illumina HiSeq System, the amplified TCR beta libraries were sequenced as 87-base-pair reads. The authors' pipeline ran thus. In a later analysis, some 80 million unique TCR beta chains were counted across the 650 to 700 repertoires, and roughly 11 million of these chains were shared by at least two donors. Raw reads were error-corrected and collapsed into unique sequences with a nearest-neighbor algorithm that merged closely related sequences to remove PCR and sequencing errors. To assign V, D and J gene segments, CDR3 sequences were aligned to IMGT reference sequences. Each retained sequence needed at least a six-nucleotide match to both a V gene segment and a J gene segment. Rearrangements were called productive when the CDR3 lacked stop codons and stayed in frame with V and J; all others were non-productive. Following IMGT convention, CDR3 was defined as the stretch from the second conserved V-encoded cysteine to the conserved J-encoded phenylalanine. The earlier analysis of 587 of the donors excluded sequences that lacked an unambiguous match to a single V gene segment. An earlier analysis of several hundred of the donors classified V segments as functional when productive rearrangements were above 56.7% and as segregating when the standard deviation between donors was above 5%. A statistical classification framework was built for diagnosing cytomegalovirus status from the catalog of TCR beta chain sequences. A later analysis assigned V and J genes by comparing TCR nucleotide sequences with IMGT/GENE-DB human TR gene sequences. The TCRdist pipeline was used in a later analysis to assign CDR3 sequences and most-parsimonious VDJ recombination scenarios. A later analysis defined each TCR beta chain by its CDR3 amino acid sequence plus V-gene family, and excluded reads lacking a unique V-gene family. To address suspected cross-contamination and a sequencing artifact, a later analysis removed some 620 highly shared, low-generation-probability nucleotide sequences. In a later analysis, a clonal expansion index was calculated for each public chain from normalized within-repertoire ranks of inferred template counts. A later analysis computed generation probabilities with a VDJ recombination model fitted to out-of-frame rearrangements, and checked the results against IGoR. Hypergeometric tests were used in a later analysis to score TCR-TCR, TCR-HLA and TCR-CMV co-occurrence, with a repertoire-size bias correction applied to the TCR pairs. A later analysis estimated false discovery rates by permuting HLA or CMV assignments 20 times. In a later analysis, co-occurring TCRs were grouped using DBSCAN, with TCRdist sequence similarity added in when clustering inside HLA-allele-positive subsets. Repertoires with fewer than 30,000 or more than 120,000 public chains were left out of co-occurrence clustering, as were about 5 repertoires with anomalous nucleotide sharing. Sourced from immuneACCESS, this table was stored by TCRdb with only in-frame sequences that have V and J called. A share of the clones is absent; for the studies checked, an unresolved V gene accounts for under half, and the remainder has no known explanation. That table is the source of V, J and clone size, and D and trimming were worked out from the DNA. In this sample the table shows approximately 180,000 clones, around four fifths of which occur a single time. The top ten constitute around 3.4% of the sample.

Germline trimming amounts to 4 bases on V and 2 bases on J, with 12 as the count of junction bases outside the gene matches. Sequences SGHTA (CDR1) and FQGTGA (CDR2) are obtained from the germline V gene. From cysteine to phenylalanine, the CDR3 is 17 amino acids long. The retained sequence is limited to the CDR3, 51 bases, with the frame set at the first base. The cohort was made up of roughly 670 healthy bone marrow donors. At the time of sampling, every cohort member was nominally healthy, though immune exposures that went unrecorded were likely present. The donor tested CMV seropositive, placing the donor among the 289 seropositive members of the cohort. A peripheral blood sample was collected from each donor, and TCR beta sequencing was performed on peripheral blood mononuclear cells. The Qiagen DNeasy Blood Extraction Kit was used to extract genomic DNA from the blood cell samples. Turning to this clone: The antigen it recognizes is unknown. One base away there is no much larger clone; base qualities are not given.

This sequence originates from a woman aged 55 to 70 in good health and CMV-seropositive. Recombination linked TRBV7-3 to TRBJ2-3, and 7 junction bases match TRBD1. The sequenced material came from PBMCs. The CDR3 is CASSSPLTGEITDTQYF. In nucleotides, the sequence is TGTGCCAGCAGCTCGCCCTTAACAGGGGAAATCACAGATACGCAGTATTTT.